A selection of T cell receptor beta chains follows, all from one sample in a study of CD8 T cells in Susac syndrome. TCRdb passed the immunoSEQ multiplex PCR reads through MiXCR, listing each CDR3 protein once. The table includes about 210,000 distinct CDR3 sequences, 85% to 95% detected once. The sequenced sample was CD4+ T cells from PBMCs. These receptors were obtained from a human donor with multiple sclerosis. The CDR3 runs from the conserved cysteine through the conserved F or W. Each record gives: V gene, J gene, D gene, clone size, CDR3 protein, CDR3 DNA. A D gene is named only where the DNA matches it firmly. Clone size is given for some rows only: seen once, a few or many times, or a class if the clone is expanded.

>TRBV27|TRBJ2-3|TRBD2|-
CASSPPPTSGITDTQYF
TGTGCCAGCAGTCCACCGCCGACTAGCGGGATCACAGATACGCAGTATTTT
>TRBV29-1|TRBJ2-5|TRBD2|few
CSVDGGVYGQETQYF
TGCAGCGTTGACGGGGGGGTATATGGCCAAGAGACCCAGTACTTC
>TRBV3-1|TRBJ1-3|-|-
CASSGVNTIYF
TGTGCCAGCAGCGGGGTAAACACCATATATTTT
>TRBV18|TRBJ2-1|TRBD1|-
CASSSPTGGSYNEQFF
TGTGCCAGCTCATCGCCTACAGGGGGCTCCTACAATGAGCAGTTCTTC
>TRBV9|TRBJ2-1|-|-
CASSVGGRNNEQFF
TGTGCCAGCAGCGTAGGAGGGCGGAACAATGAGCAGTTCTTC
>TRBV29-1|TRBJ1-1|-|-
CSTAQGPRGITNEAFF
TGCAGCACGGCGCAGGGGCCGAGGGGGATAACGAATGAAGCTTTCTTT
>TRBV29-1|TRBJ1-2|-|-
CSVAPGQEVYGYTF
TGCAGCGTTGCCCCGGGGCAGGAAGTTTATGGCTACACCTTC
>TRBV14|TRBJ2-1|TRBD2|-
CASSQLGLAINEQFF
TGTGCCAGCAGCCAACTGGGACTAGCGATCAATGAGCAGTTCTTC
>TRBV9|TRBJ1-1|-|-
CASRAGTSGTEAFF
TGTGCCAGCAGGGCCGGGACCTCAGGGACTGAAGCTTTCTTT
>TRBV7-3|TRBJ2-1|TRBD2|-
CASSLIFSGDNEQFF
TGTGCCAGCAGCTTAATCTTTAGCGGGGACAATGAGCAGTTCTTC
>TRBV27|TRBJ1-4|-|-
CATGRLNEKLFF
TGTGCCACGGGACGGCTGAATGAAAAACTGTTTTTT
>TRBV30|TRBJ1-1|-|once
CAWSAWDRHTEAFF
TGTGCCTGGAGTGCCTGGGACCGTCACACTGAAGCTTTCTTT
>TRBV30|TRBJ1-4|TRBD1|-
CAWSPGTGVEKLFF
TGTGCCTGGAGTCCCGGGACAGGGGTAGAAAAACTGTTTTTT
>TRBV27|TRBJ1-5|-|-
CASSLGHRNQPQHF
TGTGCCAGCAGCCTCGGGCATCGCAATCAGCCCCAGCATTTT